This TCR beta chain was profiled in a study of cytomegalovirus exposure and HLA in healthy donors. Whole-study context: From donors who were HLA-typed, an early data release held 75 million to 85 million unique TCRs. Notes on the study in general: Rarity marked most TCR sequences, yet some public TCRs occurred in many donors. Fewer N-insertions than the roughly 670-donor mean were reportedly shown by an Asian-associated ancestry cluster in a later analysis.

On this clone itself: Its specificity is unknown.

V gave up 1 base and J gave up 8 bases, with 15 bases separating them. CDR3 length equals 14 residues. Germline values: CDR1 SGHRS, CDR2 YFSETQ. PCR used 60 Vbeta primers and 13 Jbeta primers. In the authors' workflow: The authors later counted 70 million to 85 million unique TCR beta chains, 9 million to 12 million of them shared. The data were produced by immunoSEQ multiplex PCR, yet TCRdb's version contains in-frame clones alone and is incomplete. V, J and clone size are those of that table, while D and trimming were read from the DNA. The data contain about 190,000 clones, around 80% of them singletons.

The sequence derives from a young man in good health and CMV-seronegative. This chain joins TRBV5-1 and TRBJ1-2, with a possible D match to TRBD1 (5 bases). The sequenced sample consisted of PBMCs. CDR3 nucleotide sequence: TGCGCCAGCAGCTTGCTCCAGGGAACTAACGGCTACACCTTC. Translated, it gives CASSLLQGTNGYTF. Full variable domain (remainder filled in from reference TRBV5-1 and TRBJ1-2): KAGVTQTPRYLIKTRGQQVTLSCSPISGHRSVSWYQQTPGQGLQFLFEYFSETQRNKGNFPGRFSGRQFSNSRSEMNVSTLELGDSALYLCASSLLQGTNGYTFGSGTRLTVV.